The text below deals with one TCR beta chain. The antigen is unknown. One entry per CDR3 protein, called by TCRdb with MiXCR from the 5' RACE reads. The sample gives approximately 400,000 distinct CDR3 sequences, 25% to 30% of which show up once; about 0.9% is in the top ten. The data derive from a study of CD8 T cells in ankylosing spondylitis. Study-wide points: Within ankylosing spondylitis blood, a TCR beta motif made up of under 10 highly homologous variants appeared to be characteristic.

The CDR3 is 15 residues long. V lost 4 bases and J lost 5; bases outside the gene matches: 7. Looked up from germline, CDR1 is DFQATT and CDR2 is SNEGSKA (reference sequence). The sequenced material came from blood, either unsorted or a sorted T cell fraction (not recorded which). The clonotype was recovered from a male donor with ankylosing spondylitis. The J gene is TRBJ2-2, the V gene TRBV20-1; TRBD2 matches 10 bases. The CDR3 DNA follows: TGCAGTGCTAACCCAGCGGGAGGGTTTACCGGGGAGCTGTTTTTT. Translated: CSANPAGGFTGELFF.